The 31 T cell receptor beta chains in this list originate from one sample, sequenced in a study of blood T cells in healthy people across ages. A second PCR of 7 to 11 cycles used a sample-barcoded 5' primer and a J-beta primer mix. Using its own MiXCR run on the 5' RACE reads, TCRdb lists one record per CDR3 protein. The sample shows some 760,000 distinct CDR3 sequences, 20% to 30% of them seen only once. The data also belong to a second study, concerning T cells of mothers and their children.

Sequencing used blood. These receptors were obtained from a boy aged 5 to 17 in good health.

The chain carries TRBV19 and TRBJ1-4; D is unclear. Trimming cost V 3 bases and J 0 bases, with 8 bases left between them. The CDR3 contains 15 residues. CDR1 and CDR2 (germline): LNHDA, SQIVND (reference sequence). CDR3 nucleotide sequence: TGTGCCAGTAGTATTGGGATTGCAACTAATGAAAAACTGTTTTTT. As protein: CASSIGIATNEKLFF.

The genes are TRBV9 and TRBJ2-5, with TRBD1 as a possible D gene (6 bases). The V end was cut by 3 bases, the J end by 5 bases, with 14 bases between. The germline V gene has CDR1 SGDLS and CDR2 YYNGEE. The CDR3 is made up of 14 amino acids. DNA for the CDR3: TGTGCCAGCAGCGCCTCGACAGGATTGGAGACCCAGTACTTC. Protein product: CASSASTGLETQYF. The full variable domain, in which reference TRBV9 and TRBJ2-5 provide the parts outside the CDR3, is DSGVTQTPKHLITATGQRVTLRCSPRSGDLSVYWYQQSLDQGLQFLIQYYNGEERAKGNILERFSAQQFPDLHSELNLSSLELGDSALYFCASSASTGLETQYFGPGTRLLVL.

The chain recombines TRBV6-1 with TRBJ1-4, with unresolved D. There are 16 residues in the CDR3. The ends were cut back, 7 bases at V and 5 bases at J, with 20 bases in the middle. Germline lookup yields CDR1 MNHNS and CDR2 SASEGT. The CDR3 coding sequence is TGTGCCAGCACAGTTAGGACCCCGGCCGACAATGAAAAACTGTTTTTT. Translation: CASTVRTPADNEKLFF.

This clonotype turned up a few times. CDR3: CASSEGSNQPQHF. The CDR3 DNA is TGTGCCAGCAGTGAAGGTAGCAATCAGCCCCAGCATTTT. The chain has TRBV6-4 and TRBJ1-5; D not resolved. Looked up from germline, CDR1 is MRHNA and CDR2 is SNTAGT. V dropped 3 bases and J dropped 0 bases, with 3 bases sitting between them. The CDR3 extends over 13 amino acids.

The CDR3 protein is CASRARGEETQYF. CDR3 in DNA: TGTGCCAGCAGGGCGAGGGGTGAGGAGACCCAGTACTTC. The chain is built from TRBV12-3 or TRBV12-4 and TRBJ2-5; D tentatively reads TRBD1 or TRBD2 (5 bases each). This CDR3 spans 13 amino acids. Between the trimmed V and J ends, which lost 6 bases and 5 bases, there was a span of 13 bases.

This clonotype was counted between two and nine times. The chain uses TRBV10-3 and TRBJ1-5; D call uncertain. Trimming removed 3 bases from V and 5 bases from J, with 5 bases in between. Germline V gene sequence: CDR1 ENHRY, CDR2 SYGVKD. The CDR3 spans 12 residues. The CDR3 DNA follows: TGTGCCATCAGTGATACAGATCAGCCCCAGCATTTT. Translating gives CAISDTDQPQHF.

The V gene is TRBV20-1, the J gene TRBJ2-1; a possible D gene is TRBD2 (6 bases). This CDR3 comprises 14 residues. The germline V gene has CDR1 DFQATT and CDR2 SNEGSKA (reference sequence). V was clipped by 6 bases and J by 3 bases, with 15 bases between them. Here the CDR3 reads CSAAPGLDYNEQFF. In DNA form, the CDR3 reads TGCAGTGCAGCCCCGGGACTTGACTACAATGAGCAGTTCTTC.

This clonotype was seen a few times. The V gene is TRBV5-1, the J gene TRBJ1-2; 7 bases line up with TRBD1. This CDR3 is 14 amino acids long. Germline V CDR1 and CDR2: SGHRS, YFSETQ. The J segment lost 4 bases and the V segment lost 4 bases, leaving 7 bases of the junction unmatched. The CDR3 DNA sequence: TGCGCCAGCAGCCCGCAGGGGGTAGGCTATGGCTACACCTTC. It specifies CASSPQGVGYGYTF.

This clonotype was detected only a few times. The CDR3 region has the DNA TGTGCCATCAGTGAGGTCATGGGGGTGAGCACAGATACGCAGTATTTT. Residues: CAISEVMGVSTDTQYF. This chain connects TRBV10-3 to TRBJ2-3, with D perhaps TRBD1 or TRBD2 (5 bases each). In germline, CDR1 is ENHRY, CDR2 SYGVKD. V was pared by 2 bases and J by 0 bases, with 12 bases between. The CDR3 has 16 residues.

This clonotype was seen a handful of times. The chain recombines TRBV28 with TRBJ1-4; D might be TRBD1 (5 bases). This CDR3 has 14 amino acids. Trimming cost V 6 bases and J 8 bases, with 16 bases left between them. Germline V gene data show CDR1 as MDHEN and CDR2 as SYDVKM. In nucleotides, the CDR3 is TGTGCCAGCAGCTTAGCTGGGGGGTACGAAAAACTGTTTTTT. It translates to CASSLAGGYEKLFF.

CDR3 loop: CASSLEVARAEGYTF. The CDR3 coding sequence is TGTGCCAGCAGCTTAGAGGTGGCCAGGGCTGAAGGCTACACCTTC. The chain carries TRBV7-9 and TRBJ1-2; D might be TRBD1 (5 bases). Per the germline V gene, CDR1 is SEHNR and CDR2 is FQNEAQ (reference sequence). The V gene lost 1 base and the J gene lost 8 bases, with 17 bases spanning the gap. The CDR3 contains 15 residues.

This clonotype was picked up a small number of times. The chain carries TRBV6-6 and TRBJ1-1, with 8 bases that match TRBD1. The CDR3 totals 14 residues. Per the germline V gene, CDR1 is MNHNY and CDR2 is SVGAGI (reference sequence). J was trimmed by 10 bases and V by 0 bases; bases with no gene match: 7. The CDR3, as DNA: TGTGCCAGCAGTTACTCGCCGCAGGGGGCTGGAGCTTTCTTT. Translating gives CASSYSPQGAGAFF.

Concerning this clonotype: The junction departs from the called germline gene at one end, perhaps through a read error. CDR3 in amino acids: CAGSRGQTVQPQHF. In DNA form, the CDR3 reads TGTGCCGGCAGTCGCGGACAGACGGTTCAGCCCCAGCATTTT. The chain joins TRBV6-2 or TRBV6-3 to TRBJ1-5; D possibly corresponds to TRBD1 (6 bases). Germline values: CDR1 MNHEY, CDR2 SVGEGT. This CDR3 is 14 amino acids long.

This rearrangement joins TRBV5-1 to TRBJ1-6; D uncertain. V lost 3 bases and J lost 10, with 14 bases in between. Per germline, CDR1 SGHRS and CDR2 YFSETQ. The CDR3 extends over 14 amino acids. In nucleotides, the CDR3 is TGCGCCAGCAGCTCCCGATCGGAGAGCTCACCCCTCCACTTT. It translates to CASSSRSESSPLHF. The whole variable domain, remainder taken from reference TRBV5-1 and TRBJ1-6, is KAGVTQTPRYLIKTRGQQVTLSCSPISGHRSVSWYQQTPGQGLQFLFEYFSETQRNKGNFPGRFSGRQFSNSRSEMNVSTLELGDSALYLCASSSRSESSPLHFGNGTRLTVT.

CDR3 region: CASSYTSETETQYF. The DNA for the CDR3 is TGTGCCAGCAGTTATACTAGCGAAACGGAGACCCAGTACTTC. The chain employs TRBV6-2 or TRBV6-3 and TRBJ2-5; TRBD2 matches at 7 bases. This CDR3 is 14 amino acids long. Trimming took 3 bases from V and 5 from J; bases not matched to a gene: 6. Looked up from germline, CDR1 is MNHEY and CDR2 is SVGEGT.

The J gene is TRBJ2-7, the V gene TRBV5-1; 10 positions agree with TRBD1. The V gene end was trimmed by 1 base and the J gene end by 2 bases; junction bases not matched to a gene: 9. The CDR3 totals 17 residues. Per the germline V gene, CDR1 is SGHRS and CDR2 is YFSETQ. In nucleotides, the CDR3 is TGCGCCAGCAGCTTGTTGGTAACCGGGACAGGGGCCTACGAGCAGTACTTC. Translating gives CASSLLVTGTGAYEQYF.

This clonotype was picked up a small number of times. The chain is built from TRBV28 and TRBJ1-2, with D unclear. There are 14 residues in the CDR3. Germline loops: CDR1 MDHEN, CDR2 SYDVKM. The germline V and J ends were trimmed by 2 bases and 0 bases, with 7 bases remaining between them. The chain's CDR3 is CASSLIAANYGYTF. DNA for the CDR3: TGTGCCAGCAGTTTAATCGCGGCTAACTATGGCTACACCTTC.

Here the CDR3 DNA reads TGTGCCAGCAGTTATGACTTTAGAAACATTCAGTACTTC. Protein sequence: CASSYDFRNIQYF. J is TRBJ2-4 and V is TRBV6-6, with unresolved D. Per the germline V gene, CDR1 is MNHNY and CDR2 is SVGAGI (reference sequence). The CDR3 length is 13 residues. V lost 3 bases and J 6 bases, leaving 9 bases between the germline ends.

The chain combines TRBV7-9 with TRBJ2-1; perhaps TRBD2 as D (6 bases). The CDR3 consists of 15 residues. V dropped 1 base and J dropped 0 bases, with 7 bases sitting between them. Germline lookup yields CDR1 SEHNR and CDR2 FQNEAQ (reference sequence). The CDR3 loop is CASSLVAASYNEQFF. CDR3 in DNA: TGTGCCAGCAGCTTAGTAGCGGCCTCCTACAATGAGCAGTTCTTC.

The CDR3 coding sequence is TGTGCCAGCAGGCCGCTCGCCAGTGTCTTCGATGAGCAGTTCTTC. Translation gives CASRPLASVFDEQFF. V is TRBV25-1 and J is TRBJ2-5; D unresolved. Gene TRBJ2-1 matches the end of the DNA better, so the J call may be wrong. Germline V gene data show CDR1 as MGHDK and CDR2 as SYGVNS. CDR3 length: 15 residues.

A few counts support this clonotype. This chain links TRBV15 with TRBJ1-2, with TRBD1 matching over 8 bases. With V trimmed by 3 bases and J by 4 bases, 7 bases remained unmatched. The germline CDR1 and CDR2 sequences are LNHNV and YYDKDF (reference sequence). The CDR3 totals 15 residues. CDR3 DNA: TGTGCCACCAGCAGGGATACAGGGGGAGCCTATGGCTACACCTTC. Translated, it gives CATSRDTGGAYGYTF.

The CDR3, as DNA: TGTGCCAGCAGTTTCGGGGACGCACCAGATACGCAGTATTTT. Protein: CASSFGDAPDTQYF. The chain carries TRBV12-3 or TRBV12-4 and TRBJ2-3; the D call may be TRBD1 or TRBD2 (5 bases each). The ends were cut back, 3 bases at V and 4 bases at J, with 11 bases in the middle. The CDR3 spans 14 residues.

This clonotype was seen more than once but under ten times. The gene calls are TRBV30 and TRBJ2-7; tentatively, D is TRBD1 (5 bases). The DNA matches TRBJ2-1 better at its end, which makes the J call doubtful. The CDR3 length is 13 residues. CDR1 is GTSNPN, CDR2 SVGIG, per germline (reference sequence). The CDR3 DNA reads as TGTGCCTGGAGTGAAGGGGCAGGCGATGAGCAGTTCTTC. Protein product: CAWSEGAGDEQFF.

This clonotype was counted a few times. The chain couples TRBV5-1 to TRBJ2-3; 8 bases agree with TRBD2. The CDR3 contains 15 residues. Germline V CDR1 and CDR2: SGHRS, YFSETQ. The trim removed 2 bases at V and 4 bases at J, leaving 6 bases unmatched. Here the CDR3 reads CASSFTSGPPDTQYF. The CDR3 nucleotides read TGCGCCAGCAGCTTCACTAGCGGACCCCCAGATACGCAGTATTTT. Based on the CDR3 plus reference TRBV5-1 and TRBJ2-3, the full variable domain is KAGVTQTPRYLIKTRGQQVTLSCSPISGHRSVSWYQQTPGQGLQFLFEYFSETQRNKGNFPGRFSGRQFSNSRSEMNVSTLELGDSALYLCASSFTSGPPDTQYFGPGTRLTVL.

This clonotype was found many times. The gene calls are TRBV6-2 or TRBV6-3 and TRBJ1-1; TRBD1 matches 10 bases. V lost 8 bases and J lost 0; bases outside the gene matches: 6. This CDR3 comprises 15 residues. Per the germline V gene, CDR1 is MNHEY and CDR2 is SVGEGT. Written as DNA, the CDR3 is TGTGCCAGCGGCCGGACAGGGGGAATGAACACTGAAGCTTTCTTT. It codes for CASGRTGGMNTEAFF.

This sequence joins TRBV10-3 and TRBJ2-7; a weak D match, TRBD1 (6 bases). This CDR3 has 12 amino acids. V was pared by 10 bases and J by 3 bases, with 13 bases between. Looked up from germline, CDR1 is ENHRY and CDR2 is SYGVKD. The CDR3 sequence is CATRGQNYEQYF. The CDR3, as DNA: TGTGCCACCAGAGGACAGAACTACGAGCAGTACTTC.

The chain joins TRBV6-1 to TRBJ1-4; 8 bases match TRBD1. The CDR3 consists of 14 residues. V was clipped by 4 bases and J by 6 bases; unmatched bases: 4. CDR1 is MNHNS and CDR2 is SASEGT in the germline V gene. CDR3 coding DNA: TGTGCCAGCAGTGCTCAGGGGGCTTATGAAAAACTGTTTTTT. This encodes CASSAQGAYEKLFF.

This clonotype has a single count. The rearrangement links TRBV14 to TRBJ1-1; D might be TRBD1 (6 bases). V was clipped by 5 bases and J by 3 bases, with 22 bases between them. Germline CDR1 SGHDN, CDR2 FVKESK. This CDR3 region has 17 residues. CDR3 sequence reads: CASSYRTVLGTYTEAFF. CDR3 sequence (DNA): TGTGCCAGCAGCTACCGGACGGTGTTGGGGACATACACTGAAGCTTTCTTT.

This clonotype was seen only a few times. The V call is TRBV29-1, the J call TRBJ1-2, with D possibly matching TRBD1 (5 bases). Germline V CDR1 and CDR2: SQVTM, ANQGSEA. Between the trimmed V and J ends, which lost 0 bases and 3 bases, there was a span of 17 bases. The CDR3 covers 16 residues. The CDR3 spells CSVEDFPGGLHYGYTF. The CDR3 DNA reads TGCAGCGTTGAAGACTTCCCCGGGGGATTGCACTATGGCTACACCTTC. Complete variable domain (other parts from reference TRBV29-1 and TRBJ1-2): SAVISQKPSRDICQRGTSLTIQCQVDSQVTMMFWYRQQPGQSLTLIATANQGSEATYESGFVIDKFPISRPNLTFSTLTVSNMSPEDSSIYLCSVEDFPGGLHYGYTFGSGTRLTVV.

This clonotype was counted ten times or more. V and J are TRBV5-1 and TRBJ2-5; no clear D gene. Per germline, CDR1 SGHRS and CDR2 YFSETQ. V lost 0 bases and J lost 4, with 10 bases in between. This CDR3 spans 14 amino acids. CDR3 DNA: TGCGCCAGCAGCTTGGGTCAAGGCGGAGAGACCCAGTACTTC. Protein sequence: CASSLGQGGETQYF.

The V and J genes are TRBV28 and TRBJ2-2, with a tentative D call TRBD1 (6 bases). Germline V CDR1 and CDR2: MDHEN, SYDVKM. The CDR3 has 15 residues. The germline V and J ends were trimmed by 4 bases and 1 base, with 10 bases remaining between them. CDR3 DNA sequence: TGTGCCAGCAGTTATCAGGGGCGGAACACCGGGGAGCTGTTTTTT. This translates into CASSYQGRNTGELFF.